The TCR beta chain described here comes from a study of T cells in Graves' hyperthyroidism and ophthalmopathy. About the research overall: Upon initial diagnosis and before any treatment, peripheral blood was collected. Findings and caveats of the study: Researchers report that a 13 V-J model separated ophthalmopathy from stable hyperthyroidism.

Authors of the study amplified TCR beta CDR3 regions from RNA transcripts. A first-round RT-PCR of the TCR CDR3 used the HTBI primer set. Each CDR3 protein is one row after TCRdb ran MiXCR on the multiplex PCR reads. The sample consists of approximately 400,000 distinct CDR3 sequences, under 15% of them appearing once. This CDR3 is 9 amino acids long. The V end lost 4 bases, the J end lost 6 bases, and 1 base lay between the germline ends. Germline CDR1 and CDR2: WNHNN and SYGVQD (reference sequence). This clonotype was counted between two and nine times. What it recognizes is unknown. The rearrangement joins TRBV10-1 to TRBJ2-7; D is undetermined. This receptor was taken from a woman aged 25 to 39 with Graves' hyperthyroidism. Sequencing was done on a sample of blood. The CDR3 region has the DNA TGCGCCAGCAGTGTCGAGCAGTACTTC. The encoded protein is CASSVEQYF.